Described below is a single T cell receptor beta chain sequence and its context. This sample is part of a study of cytomegalovirus exposure and HLA in healthy donors. Researchers ran the PCR with 60 Vbeta and 13 Jbeta primers. Method: immunoSEQ multiplex PCR; TCRdb's copy keeps in-frame clones and lacks some. This repertoire shows 150,000 to 200,000 clones, roughly 72% found once; its top ten account for roughly 6.6%. The specimen was PBMCs. This receptor was identified in a man in his forties in good health and CMV-seropositive.

CDR3 nucleotides: TGTGCCAGCTCACCATTGCCCGGGGGTGGTTCACCCCTCCACTTT. It yields the protein CASSPLPGGGSPLHF. The chain uses TRBV18 and TRBJ1-6; tentatively, D is TRBD1 (5 bases). Germline CDR1 and CDR2: KGHSH and LQKENI. Trimming stripped 2 bases from V and 9 bases from J, with 14 bases between. This CDR3 contains 15 residues.